The 14 T cell receptor beta chains listed next were all sequenced from one sample in a study of somatic mutations in cytotoxic T cells in rheumatoid arthritis (dated by TCRdb to 2015 to 2018). Libraries came from the immunoSEQ multiplex PCR assay. TCRdb carries this immuneACCESS record with in-frame sequences only. Its versions omit some clonotypes, under half of them owing to an unresolved V gene in the studies checked, with the rest unexplained. Across this sample there are roughly 2,500 clones, with 60% to 80% seen only once. The ten largest clones represent 40% to 45% of the sample. The sample taken for sequencing was CD8+ T cells sorted from blood. The receptors were sampled from a woman aged 40 to 55 with rheumatoid arthritis.

The chain is built from TRBV9 and TRBJ2-4, with 12 bases identical to TRBD2. Per germline, CDR1 SGDLS and CDR2 YYNGEE. The CDR3 runs 18 residues. J gave up 7 bases and V 3 bases, and 14 bases lay outside the gene matches. The CDR3 coding sequence is TGTGCCAGCAGCGCCGATATTGGGACTAGCGGGCCAGGGAACATTCAGTACTTC. This gives the protein CASSADIGTSGPGNIQYF.

This clone was seen more than once but under ten times. This rearrangement joins TRBV7-8 to TRBJ2-7; tentatively, D is TRBD2 (6 bases). The CDR3 extends over 15 amino acids. V was shortened by 3 bases and J by 1 base, with 13 bases between the two germline ends. Germline CDR1 reads SGHVS; CDR2 reads FQNEAQ. For the CDR3, the DNA is TGTGCCAGCAGCTTCCAACGGGAGCTATCCTACGAGCAGTACTTC. Translated, it gives CASSFQRELSYEQYF.

This sequence joins TRBV18 and TRBJ1-2; 9 nucleotides line up with TRBD1. The germline gives CDR1 KGHSH, CDR2 LQKENI. Trimming at V came to 6 bases and at J to 3 bases, leaving 2 bases not matched to a gene. CDR3 length: 13 amino acids. DNA for the CDR3: TGTGCCAGCTCTCGGACAGGGGACTATGGCTACACCTTC. Its protein product is CASSRTGDYGYTF.

This chain links TRBV30 with TRBJ2-3, with D tentatively TRBD1 (5 bases). V was shortened by 2 bases and J by 2 bases, with 17 bases between the two germline ends. The length of the CDR3 is 16 residues. CDR1 GTSNPN and CDR2 SVGIG come from the germline V gene (reference sequence). The CDR3 is CAWSPKDTAFTDTQYF. The DNA of the CDR3 is TGTGCCTGGAGTCCCAAGGACACGGCTTTCACAGATACGCAGTATTTT.

The genes are TRBV7-9 and TRBJ1-2; 9 nucleotides match TRBD1. The CDR3 loop spans 14 amino acids. V trimming: 3 bases; J trimming: 5 bases; junction bases outside the gene matches: 4. CDR1 and CDR2 (germline): SEHNR, FQNEAQ (reference sequence). This CDR3 is CASSLDRGQYGYTF. CDR3 DNA sequence: TGTGCCAGCAGCTTGGACAGGGGCCAATATGGCTACACCTTC.

The chain uses TRBV6-1 and TRBJ1-2; no firm D call. V was cut by 6 bases and J by 3 bases, with 14 bases left in between. This CDR3 comprises 14 residues. Germline V gene lookup returns CDR1 MNHNS and CDR2 SASEGT. CDR3 DNA: TGTGCCAGCAGCCCTTATTTGCCAGACTATGGCTACACCTTC. The encoded protein is CASSPYLPDYGYTF.

The chain employs TRBV10-2 and TRBJ2-3; weak D call: TRBD1 (5 bases). CDR1 WSHSY and CDR2 SAAADI come from the germline V gene. The V end lost 6 bases, the J end lost 1 base, and 17 bases lay between the germline ends. CDR3 length equals 16 residues. CDR3 region: CASREKGRVGTDTQYF. CDR3 coding DNA: TGCGCCAGCAGGGAGAAGGGCAGGGTGGGCACAGATACGCAGTATTTT.

The V call is TRBV10-2, the J call TRBJ2-7, with 7 bases fitting TRBD1. Germline values: CDR1 WSHSY, CDR2 SAAADI. The length of the CDR3 is 14 residues. J gave up 2 bases and V 2 bases, and 3 bases lay outside the gene matches. The CDR3 is CASSEKGAAYEQYF. CDR3 nucleotide sequence: TGCGCCAGCAGTGAGAAGGGGGCTGCCTACGAGCAGTACTTC.

The sample holds a few counts of this clone. J is TRBJ2-7 and V is TRBV5-5; 9 bases agree with TRBD2. Unmatched junction bases numbered 5, after V lost 0 bases and J lost 4 bases. CDR3 length: 15 residues. CDR1 SGHKS and CDR2 YYEKEE come from the germline V gene (reference sequence). The CDR3 spells CASSLAASGVYEQYF. CDR3 DNA: TGTGCCAGCAGCTTGGCGGCTAGCGGGGTGTACGAGCAGTACTTC.

In its sample, this clone was seen a few times. This chain joins TRBV28 and TRBJ2-3; perhaps TRBD2 as D (6 bases). V dropped 6 bases and J dropped 0 bases, with 13 bases sitting between them. Germline V gives CDR1 MDHEN, CDR2 SYDVKM. This CDR3 is built from 15 residues. The DNA of the CDR3 is TGTGCCAGCAGACCGGGACTTTCTAGCACAGATACGCAGTATTTT. It encodes CASRPGLSSTDTQYF.

The chain uses TRBV4-2 and TRBJ1-1, with D tentatively TRBD1 (5 bases). The CDR3 loop spans 13 amino acids. Germline lookup yields CDR1 LGHNA and CDR2 YNFKEQ. V was pared by 5 bases and J by 1 base, with 8 bases between. CDR3 bases: TGTGCCAGCAGCAGGGGCCCGAACACTGAAGCTTTCTTT. Translated: CASSRGPNTEAFF.

The chain is built from TRBV9 and TRBJ1-3; D may be TRBD1 (6 bases). V lost 4 bases and J 0 bases, leaving 14 bases between the germline ends. The CDR3 contains 16 residues. Germline CDR1 SGDLS, CDR2 YYNGEE. CDR3 in amino acids: CASSTSGTNSGNTIYF. CDR3 DNA: TGTGCCAGCAGCACATCCGGGACAAACTCTGGAAACACCATATATTTT.

This clone showed up just once. The chain carries TRBV7-9 and TRBJ2-7; D unclear. The CDR3 has 16 residues. V lost 5 bases to trimming and J lost 3 bases, with 20 bases between them. CDR1 and CDR2 (germline): SEHNR, FQNEAQ (reference sequence). The CDR3 sequence: CASSPPSGPNFYEQYF. For the CDR3, the DNA is TGTGCCAGCAGCCCGCCTAGTGGTCCAAATTTCTACGAGCAGTACTTC.

This chain connects TRBV6-4 to TRBJ2-6; TRBD1 matches 9 bases. The germline V gene has CDR1 MRHNA and CDR2 SNTAGT. CDR3 length: 16 amino acids. V was clipped by 2 bases and J by 3 bases; unmatched bases: 2. The CDR3 coding sequence is TGTGCCAGCAGTGACCTGGGACAGGGTGGGGCCAACGTCCTGACTTTC. Residues: CASSDLGQGGANVLTF.